The entry that follows covers one TCR beta chain sequence. Its antigen is undetermined. PCR was performed a second time for roughly 6 to 12 cycles using a sample-barcoded 5' primer and a J-beta primer mix. Each cDNA was tagged by a template-switch adaptor containing 12 random nucleotides. TCRdb recomputed calls from the 5' RACE reads with MiXCR, one row per CDR3 protein. The table has 1,500,000 or so distinct CDR3 sequences, roughly two fifths seen once. The sample belongs to a study of blood T cells in healthy people across ages. Study-level findings and limits: The study found more naive CD4+ cells and higher diversity in long-lived than aged donors.

This CDR3 has 14 amino acids. Germline V gives CDR1 SEHNR, CDR2 FQNEAQ (reference sequence). V was pared by 2 bases and J by 0 bases, with 5 bases between. Sequencing input: blood. The TCR sequence derives from a woman aged 18-30 years in good health. The gene calls are TRBV7-9 and TRBJ1-5; D is ambiguous. CDR3 DNA: TGTGCCAGCAGCTTATATAGTAGCAATCAGCCCCAGCATTTT. Amino acid sequence: CASSLYSSNQPQHF.